These T cell receptor beta chains were read from a single sample in a study of blood T cells in healthy people across ages. Each CDR3 protein is one row after TCRdb ran MiXCR on the 5' RACE reads. The table records about 1.4 million distinct CDR3 sequences, roughly 64% of them present only once. The specimen was blood. The receptors shown here come from a young man in good health. Both conserved end residues are part of each CDR3.

j_call | v_call | cdr3_aa
TRBJ1-2 | TRBV3-1 | CASSQVPGQGIDYGYTF
TRBJ2-1 | TRBV29-1 | CSVEEGTSGRWGSEQFF
TRBJ2-1 | TRBV6-1 | CASLDNPGGEQFF
- | TRBV7-6 | CASSYGLGLEQYF
TRBJ2-1 | TRBV7-2 | CASSLEAGGANEQFF
TRBJ1-6 | TRBV6-5 | CASSDRANSPLHF
TRBJ2-5 | TRBV20-1 | CSASHETQYF
TRBJ2-4 | TRBV14 | CASSQEDRIAKNIQYF
TRBJ1-2 | TRBV29-1 | CSMGGGRSPGYGYTF
TRBJ2-7 | TRBV10-3 | CATCPGQGLYEQYF
TRBJ2-1 | TRBV7-9 | CASSFSGGGPNEQFF
TRBJ2-3 | TRBV9 | CASSAGLYPGTDTQYF
TRBJ2-1 | TRBV21-1 | CASSRQVRNEQFF
TRBJ1-2 | TRBV29-1 | CSVLGDGYTF
TRBJ2-5 | TRBV7-6 | CASSLRLAGTYQETQYF
TRBJ2-7 | TRBV2 | CASTREAGGEQYF
TRBJ1-1 | TRBV12-5 | CASGPGQGGLNTEAFF
TRBJ2-3 | TRBV4-2 | CASRDRFSTDTQYF
TRBJ2-7 | TRBV18 | CASSPGGIEQYF
TRBJ2-1 | TRBV11-2 | CASSLGYWTAYNEQFF
TRBJ1-6 | TRBV20-1 | CSASPEATGNLPLHF
TRBJ2-1 | TRBV28 | CASRVAGNEQFF
TRBJ2-1 | TRBV3-1 | CASSQGLAGIYNEQFF
TRBJ2-7 | TRBV13 | CASSLRGGRSSYEQYF
- | TRBV9 | CASSASPGLVYEQYF
TRBJ2-3 | TRBV15 | CATSTPSPGPTDTQYF
TRBJ2-3 | TRBV12-3/TRBV12-4 | CASMWGADTQYF
TRBJ2-1 | TRBV7-2 | CASSFGSGQYEQFF
TRBJ2-3 | TRBV12-3/TRBV12-4 | CACSLKQDLDTQYF
TRBJ2-3 | TRBV20-1 | CSARSGLATDTQYF
TRBJ2-3 | TRBV7-9 | CASSLVSMDDTQYF
TRBJ2-7 | TRBV11-2 | CASATGLSYEQYF
TRBJ2-7 | TRBV27 | CASSFSSTVYEQYF
TRBJ2-7 | TRBV18 | CASSPRTGSNYEQYF
TRBJ2-7 | TRBV4-2 | CASSFSLTAEQYF
TRBJ2-7 | TRBV29-1 | CSAFGRNSGSTYEQYF
TRBJ2-3 | TRBV7-2 | CASSLARGGDTQYF
TRBJ2-7 | TRBV7-2 | CASSLGTSGRSYEQYF
TRBJ2-7 | TRBV4-1 | CASSQGRDRAPYEQYF
TRBJ2-1 | TRBV29-1 | CSATTSFPEQFF
TRBJ2-5 | TRBV29-1 | CSHSTWPETQYF
TRBJ1-1 | TRBV5-6 | CASSSPGHRNTEAFF
TRBJ2-1 | TRBV28 | CASRRRDSYNEQFF
TRBJ1-2 | TRBV15 | CATSRVTGNYGYTF
TRBJ1-2 | TRBV21-1 | CASSPRLGGYTF
TRBJ1-2 | TRBV6-1 | CASSEWGQGANYGYTF
TRBJ2-7 | TRBV6-5 | CASSYVAGGTYEQYF
TRBJ2-3 | TRBV7-9 | CASSLNVAGNAGDTQYF
TRBJ2-3 | TRBV24-1 | CATSDSRQDFSDTQYF
TRBJ1-1 | TRBV10-2 | CASSESGSTAFF
TRBJ2-3 | TRBV6-6 | CATLSGSTDTQYF
TRBJ2-5 | TRBV7-2 | CASTRTSGSTGQETQYF
TRBJ2-7 | TRBV27 | CAAGTSGYEQYF